This TCR beta chain is from a study of T cell repertoires in cytomegalovirus infection (dated by TCRdb to between 2018 and 2020). About the study as a whole: Recently identified HLA-C-restricted CMV epitopes, whose presentation resists viral immunomodulation, were targeted by peptide stimulations together with well-studied HLA-B-restricted epitopes. Because public TCR beta signatures pointed to carriage of CMV infection together with the matching HLA type, the HLA type of each donor mattered for the analysis.

With respect to this clonotype: Its specific antigen is unknown. Per-nucleotide qualities are absent, and no much larger clonotype sits a single base away.

TCRdb records Illumina HiSeq 1500 as the sequencer. TCRdb reran the public reads through fastp at Q25 and MiXCR, keeping productive beta chains. Under each unique CDR3 protein, matching rows form one entry showing the most common genes and DNA. This sample gives fewer than 950,000 distinct CDR3 sequences in total; around a third of them show up just once. The top ten constitute around an eighth of the sample. Here is what the overall study found, with its caveats: Carriers of CMV infection plus the relevant HLA type were discriminated by the cumulative frequency of public TCR beta family members in the study cohort and in an independent approximately 360-donor cohort. The ex vivo response was dominated by HLA-C-restricted CMV-specific TCR beta clonotypes, which also provided the single most frequent clonotype in two of eight donors.

V is reduced by 3 bases and J by 8 bases, leaving a spacing of 13 bases between them. Via the germline V gene, CDR1 is WSHSY and CDR2 SAAADI. Its CDR3 holds 14 amino acids, cysteine through phenylalanine. Here the CDR3 DNA is all that survives: 42 bases in frame from base 1. Reading the label with the study, this specimen's treatment or condition is: in vitro stimulation with specific CMV peptide epitopes to enrich CMV-specific T cells. The V and J segments used are TRBV10-2 and TRBJ1-4; the D gene assignment is ambiguous. The clonotype was recovered from a human donor in good health (CMV status not recorded). Some clones in this sample may be carry-over from other donors' samples. The material sequenced was cultured CD8+ T cells from PBMCs, taken from culture after CMV antigen stimulation. The CDR3 is CASSEFGRKEKLFF. The sequenced DNA is TGCGCCAGCAGTGAATTTGGGAGGAAGGAAAAACTGTTTTTT.